A selection of T cell receptor beta chains follows, all from one sample in a study of PD-L1 blockade in urothelial cancer. Clones were sequenced by immunoSEQ multiplex PCR, and TCRdb holds only the in-frame ones, with some missing. The table shows 95,000 to 130,000 clones, with around 89% occurring only once. Sequencing used PBMCs, obtained around atezolizumab (anti-PD-L1) treatment. All receptors come from a man between 60 and 75 years old with urothelial cancer. The CDR3 runs from the conserved cysteine through the conserved F or W. The D gene is left open where the match is weak. Some rows mark clone size as missing; the rest say once, few, many or name a class of expanded clone.

>TRBJ1-5|TRBV11-1|.|once
TGTGCCAGCAGCCCCGGCGGTAATCAGCCCCAGCATTTT
CASSPGGNQPQHF
>TRBJ2-2|TRBV9|.|.
TGTGCCAGCAGCTCCACGGTGAACACCGGGGAGCTGTTTTTT
CASSSTVNTGELFF
>TRBJ2-7|TRBV5-1|TRBD2|once
TGCGCCAGCAGCTTAACTAGCGAAAGCTCCTACGAGCAGTACTTC
CASSLTSESSYEQYF
>TRBJ2-2|TRBV10-1|TRBD1|.
TGCGCCAGCAGTCCTCAAACACAGGGGGCGCGGAGGGAGCTGTTTTTT
CASSPQTQGARRELFF
>TRBJ2-7|TRBV2|.|.
TGTGCCAGCATGAGGCGGGAACCCCTTTACGAGCAGTACTTC
CASMRREPLYEQYF
>TRBJ2-7|TRBV5-4|.|.
TGTGCCAGCAGCTTGTTACCCGGTTACGAGCAGTACTTC
CASSLLPGYEQYF
>TRBJ2-1|TRBV14|.|.
TGTGCCAGCAGCCTACGACGACTGGAGTTGCATGAGCAGTTCTTC
CASSLRRLELHEQFF
>TRBJ1-4|TRBV4-3|TRBD1|.
TGCGCCAGCAGCCCCACGGACAGGGAAAATGAAAAACTGTTTTTT
CASSPTDRENEKLFF
>TRBJ1-1|TRBV11-3|.|.
TGTGCCAGCAGCTATGACCCTACAGGGGAAGCTTTCTTT
CASSYDPTGEAFF
>TRBJ2-7|TRBV18|TRBD2|once
TGTGCCAGCTCACCGACTAGCGGGAGCCTCAGGTACGAGCAGTACTTC
CASSPTSGSLRYEQYF
>TRBJ1-2|TRBV5-6|TRBD1|.
TGTGCCAGCAGCCCAATTCCCCAGGGGGGATTGTATGGCTACACCTTC
CASSPIPQGGLYGYTF
>TRBJ1-1|TRBV28|.|.
TGTGCCAGCAGTTTAAACCTGCCGGCTGAAGCTTTCTTT
CASSLNLPAEAFF
>TRBJ2-7|TRBV6-6|TRBD1|few
TGTGCCAGCAGTTTCAAGGACAGGAGCTCCTACGAGCAGTACTTC
CASSFKDRSSYEQYF
>TRBJ2-3|TRBV7-6|.|.
TGTGCCAGCAGCTTCGTGGCAGCAGATACGCAGTATTTT
CASSFVAADTQYF
>TRBJ2-1|TRBV5-1|TRBD2|.
TGCGCCAGCAGCTTGGCCCCTAGCGGAAGCTCCTACAATGAGCAGTTCTTC
CASSLAPSGSSYNEQFF
>TRBJ2-1|TRBV6-6|TRBD2|.
TGTGCCACCAAACTAGCGGGGAGGAATGAGCAGTTCTTC
CATKLAGRNEQFF
>TRBJ1-4|TRBV2|.|few
TGTGCCAGCGGGCAGGCTACTAATGAAAAACTGTTTTTT
CASGQATNEKLFF
>TRBJ2-7|TRBV29-1|.|.
TGCAGCGTGGGGATTTTAGCGGACCCCTCCTACGAGCAGTACTTC
CSVGILADPSYEQYF
>TRBJ2-2|TRBV10-1|.|.
TGCGCCAGCACCGCCCAGGGGACCGGGGAGCTGTTTTTT
CASTAQGTGELFF
>TRBJ1-6|TRBV5-6|.|.
TGTGCCAGCAGCGTCCTAGTGGGACTTAATTCACCCCTCCACTTT
CASSVLVGLNSPLHF
>TRBJ1-3|TRBV6-1|TRBD1|.
TGTGCCAGCATGGGGGACAGGGGGTTTGGAAACACCATATATTTT
CASMGDRGFGNTIYF
>TRBJ1-5|TRBV4-3|.|.
TGCGCCAGCAGCCAAGATTTATACACAGGGTTGGGTCAGCCCCAGCATTTT
CASSQDLYTGLGQPQHF
>TRBJ1-5|TRBV27|.|.
TGTGCCAGCAGTCCAGACAGCCGCTCCTCTCTTTATCAGCCCCAGCATTTT
CASSPDSRSSLYQPQHF
>TRBJ2-2|TRBV29-1|TRBD1|.
TGCAGCGGCAGACAGGGCACAGGCACCGGGGAGCTGTTTTTT
CSGRQGTGTGELFF
>TRBJ1-5|TRBV7-6|.|.
TGTGCCAGCAGCTTAGCGGAGGACAGAACGTACAATCAGCCCCAGCATTTT
CASSLAEDRTYNQPQHF
>TRBJ2-7|TRBV28|.|.
TGTGCCAGCAGTCCAGAAGTTGACAGCTCCTACGAGCAGTACTTC
CASSPEVDSSYEQYF
>TRBJ1-4|TRBV2|.|.
TGTGCCAGCAGTGTCAGTCAGATAAATGAAAAACTGTTTTTT
CASSVSQINEKLFF
>TRBJ2-2|TRBV5-1|.|.
TGCGCCAGCAGCTTTGGGACACAAACCGGGGAGCTGTTTTTT
CASSFGTQTGELFF
>TRBJ2-5|TRBV18|TRBD1|.
TGTGCCAGCTCACTCCGACAGGGGGTCCAAGAGACCCAGTACTTC
CASSLRQGVQETQYF
>TRBJ1-2|TRBV7-2|.|.
TGTGCCAGCAGCCCCGGGACTTATGGCTACACCTTC
CASSPGTYGYTF